Listed below are T cell receptor beta chains from one sample, sequenced in a study of CD8+ T cells in alopecia areata. TCRdb's table, derived via immunoSEQ multiplex PCR, lists solely in-frame clones and lacks some. This sample yields a few hundred thousand clones, of which 35% to 40% are seen a single time; 0.48% belongs to the top ten. The specimen was CD4+ T cells sorted from blood, collected around week 30, from a patient treated with tofacitinib. The receptors here all came from a human donor with alopecia areata. CDR3s include the opening cysteine and the closing phenylalanine or tryptophan. Each record gives: J gene, clone size, D gene, V gene, CDR3 DNA, CDR3 protein. A D gene is named only where the DNA matches it firmly. Only part of the rows carry a size: once, few, many, or a class if the clone is expanded.

j_gene: TRBJ2-4; abundance: few; d_gene: TRBD1; v_gene: TRBV11-2; CDR3nt: TGTGCCAGCAGCTCTACCTGGGACAGCTTAAGGGCCAAAAACATTCAGTACTTC; CDR3aa: CASSSTWDSLRAKNIQYF
j_gene: TRBJ2-7; abundance: few; d_gene: TRBD1; v_gene: TRBV15; CDR3nt: TGTGCCACCAGCAGACCTGACAGGGGGAGCTCCTACGAGCAGTACTTC; CDR3aa: CATSRPDRGSSYEQYF
j_gene: TRBJ1-3; abundance: .; d_gene: .; v_gene: TRBV4-1; CDR3nt: TGCGCCAGCAGCCACGGACAAGGACGGACCGAAGTCACCATATATTTT; CDR3aa: CASSHGQGRTEVTIYF
j_gene: TRBJ2-7; abundance: .; d_gene: .; v_gene: TRBV5-1; CDR3nt: TGCGCCAGCAGCTTGGCGCCCGGGGGCTCCGAGCAGTACTTC; CDR3aa: CASSLAPGGSEQYF
j_gene: TRBJ2-1; abundance: .; d_gene: TRBD2; v_gene: TRBV2; CDR3nt: TGTGCCAGCAGGCTAGCGGATACGAGAGCCTACAATGAGCAGTTCTTC; CDR3aa: CASRLADTRAYNEQFF
j_gene: TRBJ2-1; abundance: .; d_gene: TRBD2; v_gene: TRBV4-1; CDR3nt: TGCGCCAGCAGCCAAGAGAGGGCTAGCGGGAGTATAGATGAGCAGTTCTTC; CDR3aa: CASSQERASGSIDEQFF
j_gene: TRBJ1-2; abundance: .; d_gene: .; v_gene: TRBV7-9; CDR3nt: TGTGCCAGTGCCCGCGGACAGTCTAACTATGGCTACACCTTC; CDR3aa: CASARGQSNYGYTF
j_gene: TRBJ2-1; abundance: .; d_gene: TRBD2; v_gene: TRBV5-1; CDR3nt: TGCGCCAGCAGCTTGGTTCCCCTGGGTAGCGGGGGTACCTACAATGAGCAGTTCTTC; CDR3aa: CASSLVPLGSGGTYNEQFF
j_gene: TRBJ2-7; abundance: .; d_gene: .; v_gene: TRBV11-2; CDR3nt: TGTGCCAGCAGCTTCGGTCAGGGGAATTACGAGCAGTACTTC; CDR3aa: CASSFGQGNYEQYF
j_gene: TRBJ2-5; abundance: .; d_gene: TRBD2; v_gene: TRBV29-1; CDR3nt: TGCAGCGTTGGAGGACTAGCGGGGCTTGGTGAGACCCAGTACTTC; CDR3aa: CSVGGLAGLGETQYF
j_gene: TRBJ2-3; abundance: .; d_gene: TRBD1; v_gene: TRBV6-6; CDR3nt: TGTGCCAGCAGTCGACGGGACAGGGATGCAGATACGCAGTATTTT; CDR3aa: CASSRRDRDADTQYF
j_gene: TRBJ2-7; abundance: once; d_gene: .; v_gene: TRBV7-6; CDR3nt: TGTGCCAGCAGCTTAGGGGCGACCTACGAGCAGTACTTC; CDR3aa: CASSLGATYEQYF
j_gene: TRBJ1-2; abundance: once; d_gene: .; v_gene: TRBV4-1; CDR3nt: TGCGCCAGCAGCCAGGCACTTCCAGGGCTTGGCTACACCTTC; CDR3aa: CASSQALPGLGYTF
j_gene: TRBJ1-4; abundance: .; d_gene: TRBD1; v_gene: TRBV27; CDR3nt: TGTGCCAGCAGCCAATTGACAGGGGGCAAGGAAAAACTGTTTTTT; CDR3aa: CASSQLTGGKEKLFF
j_gene: TRBJ2-2; abundance: .; d_gene: .; v_gene: TRBV2; CDR3nt: TGTGCCAGCAGAGGGGAGAACACCGGGGAGCTGTTTTTT; CDR3aa: CASRGENTGELFF
j_gene: TRBJ2-5; abundance: .; d_gene: .; v_gene: TRBV5-1; CDR3nt: TGCGCCAGCAGACCCCAGCAGCAGCAAGAGACCCAGTACTTC; CDR3aa: CASRPQQQQETQYF
j_gene: TRBJ1-1; abundance: .; d_gene: .; v_gene: TRBV5-1; CDR3nt: TGCGCCAGCAGCTTGGGGGACACTGAAGCTTTCTTT; CDR3aa: CASSLGDTEAFF
j_gene: TRBJ1-1; abundance: .; d_gene: TRBD1; v_gene: TRBV30; CDR3nt: TGTGCCTGGCGCCCTTTTGGACAGGGCATGAACACTGAAGCTTTCTTT; CDR3aa: CAWRPFGQGMNTEAFF
j_gene: TRBJ2-6; abundance: .; d_gene: TRBD2; v_gene: TRBV4-2; CDR3nt: TGTGCCAGCAGCTCCTTAGCGGGAAGCTCTGGGGCCAACGTCCTGACTTTC; CDR3aa: CASSSLAGSSGANVLTF
j_gene: TRBJ2-6; abundance: .; d_gene: .; v_gene: TRBV19; CDR3nt: .; CDR3aa: CASTSGRTGANVLTF
j_gene: TRBJ2-3; abundance: .; d_gene: TRBD2; v_gene: TRBV2; CDR3nt: TGTGCCAGCATCAATTCGGGCGGGAGCGGCACGCAGTATTTT; CDR3aa: CASINSGGSGTQYF
j_gene: TRBJ1-1; abundance: few; d_gene: .; v_gene: TRBV30; CDR3nt: TGTGCCTGGAACGTGAACACTGAAGCTTTCTTT; CDR3aa: CAWNVNTEAFF
j_gene: TRBJ2-7; abundance: few; d_gene: TRBD2; v_gene: TRBV4-1; CDR3nt: TGCGCCAGCAGCCGCTCTAGCGGGAGCTCCTACGAGCAGTACTTC; CDR3aa: CASSRSSGSSYEQYF
j_gene: TRBJ2-7; abundance: few; d_gene: .; v_gene: TRBV7-6; CDR3nt: TGTGCCAGCAGCTTGGGCCCAGAGCAGTACTTC; CDR3aa: CASSLGPEQYF
j_gene: TRBJ2-7; abundance: .; d_gene: TRBD2; v_gene: TRBV6-1; CDR3nt: TGTGCCAGCAGTCGCGTTAGCGGGAGGGCTCCAGAGCAGTACTTC; CDR3aa: CASSRVSGRAPEQYF
j_gene: TRBJ1-2; abundance: .; d_gene: .; v_gene: TRBV29-1; CDR3nt: TGCAGCGTCCAGGACCAACCGACTGGCTATGGCTACACCTTC; CDR3aa: CSVQDQPTGYGYTF
j_gene: TRBJ1-2; abundance: .; d_gene: .; v_gene: TRBV11-2; CDR3nt: TGTGCCAGCAGCTTTTGGGCCCTTAACTATGGCTACACCTTC; CDR3aa: CASSFWALNYGYTF
j_gene: TRBJ2-7; abundance: .; d_gene: .; v_gene: TRBV5-1; CDR3nt: TGCGCCAGCAGCTTGTTCGGGGGTGCCCACGAGCAGTACTTC; CDR3aa: CASSLFGGAHEQYF
j_gene: TRBJ2-1; abundance: .; d_gene: .; v_gene: TRBV4-2; CDR3nt: TGTGCCAGCAGCCAAGAGGGGTTGGGGGGTAGTGAGCAGTTCTTC; CDR3aa: CASSQEGLGGSEQFF
j_gene: TRBJ1-2; abundance: .; d_gene: .; v_gene: TRBV25-1; CDR3nt: TGTGCCAGCAGTGTGGGCGGCAGTTACGACTATGGCTACACCTTC; CDR3aa: CASSVGGSYDYGYTF
j_gene: TRBJ2-1; abundance: few; d_gene: TRBD1; v_gene: TRBV18; CDR3nt: TGTGCCAGCTCGCTAGGGACAGGGACCTACAATGAGCAGTTCTTC; CDR3aa: CASSLGTGTYNEQFF
j_gene: TRBJ2-1; abundance: .; d_gene: TRBD1; v_gene: TRBV6-1; CDR3nt: TGTGCCAGCAGTGATGGCAGGGGGAAATACAATGAGCAGTTCTTC; CDR3aa: CASSDGRGKYNEQFF
j_gene: TRBJ2-3; abundance: .; d_gene: TRBD1; v_gene: TRBV9; CDR3nt: TGTGCCAGCAGCCGCCGGGACAGCCACACAGATACGCAGTATTTT; CDR3aa: CASSRRDSHTDTQYF
j_gene: TRBJ2-3; abundance: .; d_gene: .; v_gene: TRBV9; CDR3nt: TGTGCCAGCAGCGTAGACGAGGGTAGCACAGATACGCAGTATTTT; CDR3aa: CASSVDEGSTDTQYF
j_gene: TRBJ1-3; abundance: few; d_gene: TRBD1; v_gene: TRBV7-8; CDR3nt: TGTGCCAGCAGCCCCAGACAGGGAGGCTCTGGAAACACCATATATTTT; CDR3aa: CASSPRQGGSGNTIYF
j_gene: TRBJ1-6; abundance: .; d_gene: .; v_gene: TRBV29-1; CDR3nt: TGCAGCGTCAGGACAGATAATTCACCCCTCCACTTT; CDR3aa: CSVRTDNSPLHF
j_gene: TRBJ1-5; abundance: .; d_gene: .; v_gene: TRBV25-1; CDR3nt: TGTGCCAGCAGTGTAGGCACAGGGAATCAGCCCCAGCATTTT; CDR3aa: CASSVGTGNQPQHF
j_gene: TRBJ1-2; abundance: few; d_gene: TRBD1; v_gene: TRBV18; CDR3nt: TGTGCCAGCTCACCAGTGGACAGGGGGCGCAACTATGGCTACACCTTC; CDR3aa: CASSPVDRGRNYGYTF
j_gene: TRBJ1-2; abundance: .; d_gene: TRBD1; v_gene: TRBV2; CDR3nt: TGTGCCAGCAAACCTCCCCCGGGACAGGGAACTCGTGGCTACACCTTC; CDR3aa: CASKPPPGQGTRGYTF
j_gene: TRBJ2-1; abundance: few; d_gene: .; v_gene: TRBV5-1; CDR3nt: TGCGCCAGCAGCTTGGGAGAGGGCAGGGGACTCTACAATGAGCAGTTCTTC; CDR3aa: CASSLGEGRGLYNEQFF
j_gene: TRBJ2-7; abundance: .; d_gene: .; v_gene: TRBV5-1; CDR3nt: TGCGCCAGCAGCCCGGACGGATATTACGAGCAGTACTTC; CDR3aa: CASSPDGYYEQYF
j_gene: TRBJ2-7; abundance: .; d_gene: TRBD1; v_gene: TRBV29-1; CDR3nt: TGCAGCGTTGAGGGACAGGGGTTACACGAGCAGTACTTC; CDR3aa: CSVEGQGLHEQYF
j_gene: TRBJ2-1; abundance: many; d_gene: TRBD1; v_gene: TRBV11-2; CDR3nt: TGTGCCAGCAGCCCACACCGGGACAGGGAACTCAATGAGCAGTTCTTC; CDR3aa: CASSPHRDRELNEQFF
j_gene: TRBJ1-5; abundance: few; d_gene: TRBD1; v_gene: TRBV30; CDR3nt: TGTGCCTGGAGTCCAGGGGGGAATCAGCCCCAGCATTTT; CDR3aa: CAWSPGGNQPQHF
j_gene: TRBJ2-7; abundance: .; d_gene: TRBD2; v_gene: TRBV2; CDR3nt: TGTGCCAGCTCCGGGGCTAGCGGCAGCTACGAGCAGTACTTC; CDR3aa: CASSGASGSYEQYF
j_gene: TRBJ1-5; abundance: few; d_gene: TRBD1; v_gene: TRBV29-1; CDR3nt: TGCAGCGTTGAAAGGACAGGGTGCTCGTTTTTTCGGCCCCAGCATTTT; CDR3aa: CSVERTGCSFFRPQHF
j_gene: TRBJ2-7; abundance: .; d_gene: TRBD1; v_gene: TRBV11-2; CDR3nt: TGTGCCAGCAGCGGCGACAGGGACGAGCAGTACTTC; CDR3aa: CASSGDRDEQYF
j_gene: TRBJ1-1; abundance: .; d_gene: .; v_gene: TRBV29-1; CDR3nt: TGCAGCGTTGCAGGGGTTAACACTGAAGCTTTCTTT; CDR3aa: CSVAGVNTEAFF
j_gene: TRBJ2-3; abundance: many; d_gene: .; v_gene: TRBV21-1; CDR3nt: TGTGCCAGCAGTGAGCTAGCGCTGGCACGGGGGACGCAGTATTTT; CDR3aa: CASSELALARGTQYF
j_gene: TRBJ2-4; abundance: .; d_gene: TRBD2; v_gene: TRBV30; CDR3nt: TGTGCCTGGAGTGTGGATCCCCCGGGAGGAGCCAAAAACATTCAGTACTTC; CDR3aa: CAWSVDPPGGAKNIQYF
j_gene: TRBJ2-3; abundance: .; d_gene: TRBD2; v_gene: TRBV5-1; CDR3nt: TGCGCCAGCAGCCCCACTAGCGGGGGCCCCAAGGATACGCAGTATTTT; CDR3aa: CASSPTSGGPKDTQYF
j_gene: TRBJ2-3; abundance: .; d_gene: TRBD1; v_gene: TRBV18; CDR3nt: TGTGCCAGCTCCCCGGGACAGCTTAGCACAGATACGCAGTATTTT; CDR3aa: CASSPGQLSTDTQYF
j_gene: TRBJ2-2; abundance: few; d_gene: .; v_gene: TRBV6-5; CDR3nt: TGTGCCAGCAGCCTTGGGAACACCGGGGAGCTGTTTTTT; CDR3aa: CASSLGNTGELFF
j_gene: TRBJ2-7; abundance: .; d_gene: TRBD1; v_gene: TRBV18; CDR3nt: TGTGCCAGCTCACCTCGGGACAGGGGGCTGGCCGAGCAGTACTTC; CDR3aa: CASSPRDRGLAEQYF
j_gene: TRBJ2-4; abundance: .; d_gene: .; v_gene: TRBV15; CDR3nt: TGTGCCACCAGCACCTTTACAGGGTTGGTCATTCAGTACTTC; CDR3aa: CATSTFTGLVIQYF
j_gene: TRBJ2-3; abundance: few; d_gene: .; v_gene: TRBV2; CDR3nt: TGTGCCAGCAGAGCCACCCTGGATACGCAGTATTTT; CDR3aa: CASRATLDTQYF
j_gene: TRBJ2-3; abundance: .; d_gene: TRBD1; v_gene: TRBV7-9; CDR3nt: TGTGCCAGCAGCCCTACCGGGACAGGCACAGATACGCAGTATTTT; CDR3aa: CASSPTGTGTDTQYF
j_gene: TRBJ2-2; abundance: .; d_gene: TRBD1; v_gene: TRBV5-1; CDR3nt: TGCGCCAGCAGGCGACAGGGGAACTATAACACCGGGGAGCTGTTTTTT; CDR3aa: CASRRQGNYNTGELFF
j_gene: TRBJ1-2; abundance: .; d_gene: .; v_gene: TRBV18; CDR3nt: TGTGCCAGCTCACCAAGCTTTGGGGAAGGCTACACCTTC; CDR3aa: CASSPSFGEGYTF